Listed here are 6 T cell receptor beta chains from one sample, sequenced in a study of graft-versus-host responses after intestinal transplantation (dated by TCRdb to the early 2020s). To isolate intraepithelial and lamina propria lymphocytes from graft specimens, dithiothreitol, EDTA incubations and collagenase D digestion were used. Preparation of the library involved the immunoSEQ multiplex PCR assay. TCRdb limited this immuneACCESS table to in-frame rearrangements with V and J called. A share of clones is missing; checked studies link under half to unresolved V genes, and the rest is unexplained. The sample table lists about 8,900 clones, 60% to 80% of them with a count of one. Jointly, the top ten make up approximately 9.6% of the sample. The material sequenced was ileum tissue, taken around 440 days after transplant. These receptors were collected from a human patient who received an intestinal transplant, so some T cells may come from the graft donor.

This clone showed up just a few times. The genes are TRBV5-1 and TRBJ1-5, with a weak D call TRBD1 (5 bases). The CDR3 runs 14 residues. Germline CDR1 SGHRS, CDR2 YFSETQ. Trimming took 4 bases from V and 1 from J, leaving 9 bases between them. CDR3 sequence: CASSRRQSNQPQHF. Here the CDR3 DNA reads TGCGCCAGCAGCCGCCGACAGAGCAATCAGCCCCAGCATTTT.

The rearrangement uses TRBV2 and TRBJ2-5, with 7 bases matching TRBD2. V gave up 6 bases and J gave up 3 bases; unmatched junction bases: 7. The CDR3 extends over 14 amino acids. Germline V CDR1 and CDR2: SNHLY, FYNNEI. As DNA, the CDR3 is TGTGCCAGCAGCGGCGGGAGAAGGGAAGAGACCCAGTACTTC. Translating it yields CASSGGRREETQYF. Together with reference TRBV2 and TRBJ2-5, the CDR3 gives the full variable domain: EPEVTQTPSHQVTQMGQEVILRCVPISNHLYFYWYRQILGQKVEFLVSFYNNEISEKSEIFDDQFSVERPDGSNFTLKIRSTKLEDSAMYFCASSGGRREETQYFGPGTRLLVL.

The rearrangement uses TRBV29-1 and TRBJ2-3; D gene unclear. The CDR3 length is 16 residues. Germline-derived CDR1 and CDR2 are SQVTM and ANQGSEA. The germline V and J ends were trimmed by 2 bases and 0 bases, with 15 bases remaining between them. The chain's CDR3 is CSVEFMEITSTDTQYF. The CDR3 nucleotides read TGCAGCGTTGAATTCATGGAAATTACTAGCACAGATACGCAGTATTTT.

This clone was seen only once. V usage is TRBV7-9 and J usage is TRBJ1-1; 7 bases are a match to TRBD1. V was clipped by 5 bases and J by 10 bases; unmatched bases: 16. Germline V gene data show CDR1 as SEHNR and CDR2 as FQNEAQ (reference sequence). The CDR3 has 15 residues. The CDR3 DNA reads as TGTGCCAGCAGCATAACCGGGACAGCCCCTTCCGGAGCTTTCTTT. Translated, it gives CASSITGTAPSGAFF.

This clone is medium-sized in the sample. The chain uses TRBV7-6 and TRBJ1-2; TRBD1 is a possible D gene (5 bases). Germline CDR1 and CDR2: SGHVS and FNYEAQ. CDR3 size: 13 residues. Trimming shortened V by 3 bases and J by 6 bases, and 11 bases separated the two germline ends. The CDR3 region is CASSFQGTDGYTF. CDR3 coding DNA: TGTGCCAGCAGCTTCCAGGGAACCGATGGCTACACCTTC.

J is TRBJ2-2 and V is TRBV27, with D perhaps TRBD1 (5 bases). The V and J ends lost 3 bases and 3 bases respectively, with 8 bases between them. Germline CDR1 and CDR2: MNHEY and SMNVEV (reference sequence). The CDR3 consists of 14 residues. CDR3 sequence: CASSFQGDTGELFF. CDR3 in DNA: TGTGCCAGCAGTTTCCAGGGTGACACCGGGGAGCTGTTTTTT.